The clone carrying this T cell receptor (beta chain) showed up many times. This sample is drawn from a study of Graves' ophthalmopathy and Graves' hyperthyroidism. The TCR beta CDR3 regions underwent amplification from RNA transcripts. After a first-round RT-PCR with HTBI primers, a second-round multiplex PCR was run. TCRdb fed the multiplex PCR reads into MiXCR, producing one record per CDR3 protein. The sample comprises roughly 600,000 distinct CDR3 sequences, approximately 35% of which are singletons, and roughly 4.5% rests with the top ten. V shed 6 bases and J shed 0 bases, with 14 bases lying between them. The CDR3 extends over 15 amino acids. CDR1 and CDR2 from the germline V gene are SNHLY and FYNNEI.

What was sequenced was peripheral blood or thyroid tissue (not recorded which). The sequence was collected from an adult man with Graves' hyperthyroidism. This chain connects TRBV2 to TRBJ1-1, with D uncertain. CDR3 residues: CASSEDRTLNTEAFF. The DNA of the CDR3 is TGTGCCAGCAGCGAGGACCGAACTTTGAACACTGAAGCTTTCTTT. The full variable domain, its missing parts supplied by reference TRBV2 and TRBJ1-1, is EPEVTQTPSHQVTQMGQEVILRCVPISNHLYFYWYRQILGQKVEFLVSFYNNEISEKSEIFDDQFSVERPDGSNFTLKIRSTKLEDSAMYFCASSEDRTLNTEAFFGQGTRLTVV.